The present TCR beta chain was sequenced within a study of response to subunit inactivated influenza vaccine. From the RT-PCR reads, TCRdb called clonotypes with MiXCR, one entry per CDR3 protein. Among about 570,000 distinct CDR3 sequences listed, over 9% were seen once. This clonotype was picked up a small number of times. The data were also submitted as part of a second study, on T cells expressing NK-cell markers. That source notes: For TCR beta, cDNA was produced by 5'RACE template switching with UMIs. It was sorted CD3+CD56-NKG2C+, CD3+CD56+NKG2C- and CD3+CD56+NKG2C+ T cells that provided the TCR beta repertoires. Restriction of the sorted population to alpha-beta TCR T cells was achieved in several experiments with an anti-gamma-delta TCR antibody.

The starting material was PBMCs from blood, obtained on the day of vaccination. This TCR came from a man between 45 and 60 years old who received an inactivated influenza vaccine.

The CDR3 DNA is TGTGCCAGCGGGTCGGTACAAGAGACCCAGTACTTC. Residues: CASGSVQETQYF. This chain uses TRBV12-3 or TRBV12-4 with TRBJ2-5; D is ambiguous. This CDR3 spans 12 amino acids. V lost 8 bases, J lost 2 bases, and 9 bases lay in between.